A single sample is the source of the 21 T cell receptor beta chains below, sequenced in a study of T cell responses to AZD1222 COVID-19 vaccine. The method was immunoSEQ multiplex PCR; TCRdb's version includes in-frame clones alone and lacks a portion of them. The data show under 150,000 clones, with 80% to 95% seen just once and 3.5% to 4.5% held by the top ten. The material sequenced was peripheral blood, taken 28 days after the second AZD1222 dose. These receptors were obtained from an adult who received the AZD1222 COVID-19 vaccine.

The chain combines TRBV29-1 with TRBJ2-1, with D tentatively TRBD1 (6 bases). Trimming left V 7 bases short and J 9 bases short, with 22 bases between. Germline V gives CDR1 SQVTM, CDR2 ANQGSEA. The CDR3 has 14 residues. CDR3 DNA sequence: TGCAGCGCACACCGCGGCAGGGGTTCTTCTGAGCAGTTCTTC. It is translated as CSAHRGRGSSEQFF.

Notes on this clone: A read error may produce the germline difference seen at one junction end. The J gene is TRBJ2-2, the V gene TRBV7-7; a weak D match, TRBD2 (6 bases). Germline V gene sequence: CDR1 SSHAT, CDR2 FNYEAQ (reference sequence). This CDR3 is built from 15 residues. The CDR3 region is CASSLVPGDTGELFF. CDR3 nucleotides: TGTGCTAGCAGCTTAGTTCCGGGAGACACCGGGGAGCTGTTTTTT.

The rearrangement links TRBV11-3 to TRBJ1-1; 7 bases match TRBD1. Germline V gene sequence: CDR1 SGHNT, CDR2 YENEEA. The V segment lost 3 bases and the J segment 4 bases; nucleotides outside the gene matches: 5. The CDR3 contains 14 residues. The CDR3 loop is CASSLRGRGTEAFF. CDR3 coding DNA: TGTGCCAGCAGCTTGAGGGGGCGCGGCACTGAAGCTTTCTTT.

The V call is TRBV12-5, the J call TRBJ2-3; D remains ambiguous. This CDR3 spans 15 amino acids. The V and J ends lost 4 bases and 0 bases respectively, with 11 bases between them. Per the germline V gene, CDR1 is LGHNT and CDR2 is FRNRAP. The CDR3 region has the DNA TGTGCTAGTGGTTCGGGCCTCCAAAGCACAGATACGCAGTATTTT. Its protein is CASGSGLQSTDTQYF. The variable domain in full, completed from reference TRBV12-5 and TRBJ2-3, reads DARVTQTPRHKVTEMGQEVTMRCQPILGHNTVFWYRQTMMQGLELLAYFRNRAPLDDSGMPKDRFSAEMPDATLATLKIQPSEPRDSAVYFCASGSGLQSTDTQYFGPGTRLTVL.

The chain employs TRBV28 and TRBJ2-1; 10 nucleotides align to TRBD2. CDR3 size: 17 residues. J was trimmed by 0 bases and V by 7 bases; bases with no gene match: 9. CDR1 and CDR2 (germline): MDHEN, SYDVKM. CDR3 region: CASTWLAGEYSYNEQFF. The DNA of the CDR3 is TGTGCCAGCACCTGGCTAGCGGGAGAATACTCCTACAATGAGCAGTTCTTC.

J is TRBJ1-1 and V is TRBV28; tentatively, D is TRBD1 (6 bases). V was shortened by 7 bases and J by 4 bases, with 16 bases between the two germline ends. Per the germline V gene, CDR1 is MDHEN and CDR2 is SYDVKM. The CDR3 covers 14 residues. The CDR3 DNA sequence: TGTGCCAGCACTTCGACAGGCTCGGGCACTGAAGCTTTCTTT. The encoded protein is CASTSTGSGTEAFF.

The chain has TRBV7-9 and TRBJ2-7; D gene ambiguous. The CDR3 is 13 amino acids. The V gene's germline CDR1 is SEHNR and CDR2 FQNEAQ (reference sequence). The V end lost 6 bases, the J end lost 0 bases, and 9 bases lay between the germline ends. CDR3 amino acids: CASRNLYSYEQYF. The CDR3 nucleotides read TGTGCCAGCAGAAATTTATACTCCTACGAGCAGTACTTC.

V and J are TRBV4-1 and TRBJ2-5; 10 bases map to TRBD2. Germline V gene lookup returns CDR1 MGHRA and CDR2 YSYEKL. The V segment lost 3 bases and the J segment 3 bases; nucleotides outside the gene matches: 7. The CDR3 sequence is 16 residues long. The CDR3 protein is CASSQTASGGKETQYF. CDR3 DNA sequence: TGCGCCAGCAGCCAGACGGCTAGCGGGGGCAAAGAGACCCAGTACTTC.

The chain joins TRBV7-2 to TRBJ1-6; 8 bases map to TRBD1. CDR3 length: 16 amino acids. The trim removed 3 bases at V and 9 bases at J, leaving 10 bases unmatched. CDR1 and CDR2 (germline): SGHTA, FQGNSA. CDR3 DNA: TGTGCCAGCAGCTTCATGCGGACAGGGAGTAGTTCACCCCTCCACTTT. This translates into CASSFMRTGSSSPLHF.

The chain couples TRBV5-1 to TRBJ2-1; 12 nucleotides agree with TRBD2. Germline V gene sequence: CDR1 SGHRS, CDR2 YFSETQ. This CDR3 has 16 residues. V lost 5 bases and J lost 2; bases outside the gene matches: 5. This chain's CDR3 is CASRLGLAGTYNEQFF. The CDR3 coding sequence is TGCGCCAGCAGACTGGGACTAGCGGGCACCTACAATGAGCAGTTCTTC.

This clone was counted a single time. This chain links TRBV6-1 with TRBJ2-6; 11 nucleotides match TRBD1. J was trimmed by 2 bases and V by 0 bases; bases with no gene match: 3. Germline V gene data show CDR1 as MNHNS and CDR2 as SASEGT. The CDR3 runs 18 residues. CDR3 DNA sequence: TGTGCCAGCAGTGAAGCCGGACAGGGGGCGGCTGGGGCCAACGTCCTGACTTTC. Residues: CASSEAGQGAAGANVLTF.

The chain has TRBV5-6 and TRBJ2-5; 15 bases are shared with TRBD2. Per the germline V gene, CDR1 is SGHDT and CDR2 is YYEEEE. V gave up 3 bases and J gave up 4 bases; unmatched junction bases: 10. The CDR3 has 18 amino acids. The CDR3 here is CASSYGTSGRRRGETQYF. DNA for the CDR3: TGTGCCAGCAGCTATGGGACTAGCGGGAGGAGGAGAGGAGAGACCCAGTACTTC.

This sequence joins TRBV27 and TRBJ2-7; TRBD1 aligns across 7 bases. The CDR3 contains 14 residues. Germline CDR1 is MNHEY and CDR2 is SMNVEV (reference sequence). Trimming at V came to 0 bases and at J to 1 base, leaving 0 bases not matched to a gene. The CDR3 region has the DNA TGTGCCAGCAGTTTATCGACAGGGTCCTACGAGCAGTACTTC. Protein product: CASSLSTGSYEQYF.

The gene calls are TRBV28 and TRBJ1-5, with no clear D. The CDR3 extends over 14 amino acids. V was trimmed by 7 bases and J by 3 bases, leaving 13 bases between them. The germline CDR1 and CDR2 sequences are MDHEN and SYDVKM. The CDR3 nucleotides read TGTGCCAGCAACCCAGACACACACAATCAGCCCCAGCATTTT. Translated, it gives CASNPDTHNQPQHF. Using reference TRBV28 and TRBJ1-5 for the parts outside the CDR3, the full variable domain is DVKVTQSSRYLVKRTGEKVFLECVQDMDHENMFWYRQDPGLGLRLIYFSYDVKMKEKGDIPEGYSVSREKKERFSLILESASTNQTSMYLCASNPDTHNQPQHFGDGTRLSIL.

The J gene is TRBJ1-1, the V gene TRBV5-1, with 7 bases matching TRBD1. The CDR3 extends over 13 amino acids. The trim removed 3 bases at V and 5 bases at J, leaving 4 bases unmatched. Germline V gene data show CDR1 as SGHRS and CDR2 as YFSETQ. The CDR3 coding sequence is TGCGCCAGCAGCTCCATGGACAGGACTGAAGCTTTCTTT. Amino acid sequence: CASSSMDRTEAFF.

The rearrangement joins TRBV7-9 to TRBJ1-2; 8 positions match TRBD1. Germline CDR1 SEHNR, CDR2 FQNEAQ (reference sequence). This CDR3 has 12 amino acids. The V segment lost 5 bases and the J segment 7 bases; nucleotides outside the gene matches: 3. The CDR3 DNA reads as TGTGCCAGCAGCCGGACAGGGACTGGCTACACCTTC. Its translation is CASSRTGTGYTF.

The chain couples TRBV28 to TRBJ1-5; 9 nucleotides agree with TRBD1. Germline V gene sequence: CDR1 MDHEN, CDR2 SYDVKM. The CDR3 is 15 residues long. J gave up 3 bases and V 6 bases, and 6 bases lay outside the gene matches. The CDR3 protein is CASSPGQGYNQPQHF. The DNA of the CDR3 is TGTGCCAGCAGCCCCGGACAGGGGTACAATCAGCCCCAGCATTTT.

This chain connects TRBV29-1 to TRBJ1-2; 7 nucleotides agree with TRBD1. J lost 8 bases, V lost 6 bases, and 15 bases had no gene match. The CDR3 is 14 residues long. The germline V gene has CDR1 SQVTM and CDR2 ANQGSEA. The CDR3 DNA follows: TGCAGCGTAACTAGGGACAGTTTCTCGGGCGGCTACACCTTC. Protein sequence: CSVTRDSFSGGYTF.

The genes are TRBV5-6 and TRBJ1-6; 11 nucleotides align to TRBD1. The CDR3 has 14 amino acids. J lost 8 bases, V lost 3 bases, and 1 base had no gene match. CDR1 and CDR2 (germline): SGHDT, YYEEEE. This CDR3 reads CASSWGQGDSPLHF. The CDR3 DNA is TGTGCCAGCAGCTGGGGACAGGGGGATTCACCCCTCCACTTT.

The chain is built from TRBV5-1 and TRBJ1-1, with D tentatively TRBD1 (5 bases). V was clipped by 4 bases and J by 4 bases, with 8 bases between them. The CDR3 spans 12 residues. The germline gives CDR1 SGHRS, CDR2 YFSETQ. CDR3 residues: CASSGDGTEAFF. The DNA of the CDR3 is TGCGCCAGCAGCGGGGACGGCACTGAAGCTTTCTTT.

This chain connects TRBV29-1 to TRBJ2-5, with a tentative D call TRBD2 (6 bases). Germline V gene lookup returns CDR1 SQVTM and CDR2 ANQGSEA. V lost 2 bases, J lost 1 base, and 14 bases lay in between. The CDR3 runs to 15 residues. The chain's CDR3 is CSVELSLAFQETQYF. The CDR3 nucleotides read TGCAGCGTTGAACTGTCTCTAGCGTTCCAAGAGACCCAGTACTTC.